These 13 T cell receptor beta chains share one sample of origin, sequenced in a study of blood T cell repertoires in COVID-19. Generated by immunoSEQ multiplex PCR, the TCRdb table keeps only in-frame clones and is missing some. Among around 250,000 clones listed, roughly 88% were seen once. Source material: PBMCs or T cells enriched from blood (not recorded which). These receptor sequences come from a woman in her thirties or forties who had been exposed to COVID-19.

The J gene is TRBJ2-3, the V gene TRBV5-4, with TRBD1 matching 8 bases. Germline assignment: CDR1 SGHNT and CDR2 YYREEE (reference sequence). J gave up 4 bases and V 2 bases, and 6 bases lay outside the gene matches. The CDR3 length is 15 residues. In DNA, the CDR3 is TGTGCCAGCAGCTTTCAGGGGGCTGGCCCAGATACGCAGTATTTT. Protein sequence: CASSFQGAGPDTQYF.

The chain uses TRBV19 and TRBJ1-1; D is unclear. V gave up 5 bases and J gave up 1 base, with 5 bases separating them. This CDR3 comprises 12 residues. The germline CDR1 and CDR2 sequences are LNHDA and SQIVND (reference sequence). The CDR3 region has the DNA TGTGCCAGTAGTTACGGGAACACTGAAGCTTTCTTT. It specifies CASSYGNTEAFF. Variable domain in full (rest from reference TRBV19 and TRBJ1-1): DGGITQSPKYLFRKEGQNVTLSCEQNLNHDAMYWYRQDPGQGLRLIYYSQIVNDFQKGDIAEGYSVSREKKESFPLTVTSAQKNPTAFYLCASSYGNTEAFFGQGTRLTVV.

This chain connects TRBV30 to TRBJ2-7, with D possibly being TRBD1 (6 bases). Germline loops: CDR1 GTSNPN, CDR2 SVGIG (reference sequence). Between the trimmed V and J ends, which lost 2 bases and 5 bases, there was a span of 13 bases. The CDR3 is 13 amino acids. DNA of the CDR3: TGTGCCTGGAGTCGGCAGCAGGGGAACGAGCAGTACTTC. As protein: CAWSRQQGNEQYF.

The rearrangement joins TRBV7-2 to TRBJ1-5, with 10 bases that match TRBD1. Germline V lookup: CDR1 SGHTA, CDR2 FQGNSA. V lost 5 bases, J lost 7 bases, and 5 bases stayed unmatched. This CDR3 spans 14 amino acids. The CDR3 protein is CASSQDRGGQPQHF. The DNA of the CDR3 is TGTGCCAGCAGCCAGGACAGGGGGGGACAGCCCCAGCATTTT.

The chain carries TRBV7-2 and TRBJ1-3; a weak D match, TRBD1 (5 bases). Germline assignment: CDR1 SGHTA and CDR2 FQGNSA. V lost 6 bases to trimming and J lost 1 base, with 13 bases between them. The CDR3 extends over 15 amino acids. CDR3 sequence: CASRTGGNSGNTIYF. The CDR3 nucleotides read TGTGCCAGCAGAACGGGGGGGAATTCTGGAAACACCATATATTTT.

The CDR3 loop reads CASSESRVTGYTF. Here the CDR3 DNA reads TGTGCCAGCAGTGAAAGCCGGGTGACGGGCTACACCTTC. This rearrangement joins TRBV2 to TRBJ1-2; no firm D call. The CDR3 is 13 amino acids. The V and J ends lost 2 bases and 8 bases respectively, with 12 bases between them. Germline V gene data show CDR1 as SNHLY and CDR2 as FYNNEI.

The chain recombines TRBV2 with TRBJ2-5; D is perhaps TRBD2 (6 bases). Germline CDR1 is SNHLY and CDR2 is FYNNEI. V lost 3 bases to trimming and J lost 1 base, with 21 bases between them. This CDR3 contains 18 residues. CDR3 in amino acids: CASSDSGFGGPLQETQYF. The CDR3 coding sequence is TGTGCCAGCAGTGATAGCGGTTTTGGGGGTCCCCTCCAAGAGACCCAGTACTTC.

V usage is TRBV7-3 and J usage is TRBJ2-1; D might be TRBD1 (6 bases). From germline, CDR1 is SGHTA and CDR2 FQGTGA. CDR3 length: 15 amino acids. V was pared by 5 bases and J by 6 bases, with 17 bases between. CDR3 protein: CASSPRGALGNEQFF. CDR3 bases: TGTGCCAGCAGCCCCAGGGGAGCCCTAGGCAATGAGCAGTTCTTC.

The genes are TRBV29-1 and TRBJ1-4, with a possible D match to TRBD1 (6 bases). Germline assignment: CDR1 SQVTM and CDR2 ANQGSEA. The CDR3 loop spans 15 amino acids. V dropped 7 bases and J dropped 7 bases, with 22 bases sitting between them. CDR3 region: CSATLRQVTGEKLFF. DNA of the CDR3: TGCAGCGCAACGCTTCGACAGGTGACTGGTGAAAAACTGTTTTTT.

The V gene is TRBV12-5, the J gene TRBJ1-5; D remains ambiguous. V dropped 7 bases and J dropped 9 bases, with 16 bases sitting between them. The germline V gene has CDR1 LGHNT and CDR2 FRNRAP. CDR3 length: 13 residues. The CDR3 reads CASALGRERPQHF. Here the CDR3 DNA reads TGTGCTAGTGCCCTCGGGAGGGAACGGCCCCAGCATTTT.

The chain carries TRBV7-9 and TRBJ2-2; perhaps TRBD1 as D (5 bases). The V end lost 5 bases, the J end lost 3 bases, and 13 bases lay between the germline ends. Germline CDR1 is SEHNR and CDR2 is FQNEAQ (reference sequence). The CDR3 runs 15 residues. The CDR3 is CASSKQAAYTGELFF. DNA of the CDR3: TGTGCCAGCAGCAAACAGGCGGCGTACACCGGGGAGCTGTTTTTT.

The chain employs TRBV6-1 and TRBJ1-2; 7 positions agree with TRBD1. Looked up from germline, CDR1 is MNHNS and CDR2 is SASEGT. The V gene end was trimmed by 2 bases and the J gene end by 5 bases; junction bases not matched to a gene: 5. CDR3 length: 14 amino acids. CDR3 DNA sequence: TGTGCCAGCAGTGAAAAGGGACAGATATATGGCTACACCTTC. Amino acids: CASSEKGQIYGYTF.

The chain combines TRBV7-3 with TRBJ1-2, with 8 bases fitting TRBD1. The length of the CDR3 is 15 residues. CDR1 SGHTA and CDR2 FQGTGA come from the germline V gene. The ends lost 5 bases at V and 6 bases at J; junction bases unmatched: 11. Here the CDR3 reads CASSPGTGFTNGYTF. In nucleotides, the CDR3 is TGTGCCAGCAGCCCAGGGACAGGCTTTACCAATGGCTACACCTTC.